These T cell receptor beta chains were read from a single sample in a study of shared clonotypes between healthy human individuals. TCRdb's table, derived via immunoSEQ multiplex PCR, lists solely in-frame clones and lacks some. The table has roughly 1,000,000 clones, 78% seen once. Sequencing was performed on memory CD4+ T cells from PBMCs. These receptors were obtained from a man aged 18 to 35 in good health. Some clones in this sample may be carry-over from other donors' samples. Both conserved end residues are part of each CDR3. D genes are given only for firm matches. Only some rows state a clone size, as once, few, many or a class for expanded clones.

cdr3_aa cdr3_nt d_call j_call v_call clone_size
CASSQGQGAHNEQFF TGCGCCAGCAGCCAGGGACAGGGGGCACACAATGAGCAGTTCTTC TRBD1 TRBJ2-1 TRBV4-1 NA
CASSRTGVLANEQFF TGTGCCAGCAGCCGGACAGGGGTCCTAGCGAATGAGCAGTTCTTC TRBD1 TRBJ2-1 TRBV25-1 NA
CASSFLSSGRANEQFF TGTGCCAGCAGTTTTTTATCTAGCGGGAGGGCCAATGAGCAGTTCTTC TRBD2 TRBJ2-1 TRBV27 NA
CAWSRVGGNQPQHF TGTGCCTGGAGTCGAGTGGGAGGCAATCAGCCCCAGCATTTT NA TRBJ1-5 TRBV30 NA
CSVASAGPHTNEQFF TGCAGCGTGGCCTCCGCCGGGCCTCATACAAATGAGCAGTTCTTC NA TRBJ2-1 TRBV29-1 once
CASSLGDRTLAFF TGCGCCAGCAGCTTGGGGGACAGAACGCTAGCTTTCTTT TRBD1 TRBJ1-1 TRBV5-1 NA
CASSLNGGSGYTF TGTGCCAGCAGCTTAAATGGGGGGAGCGGCTACACCTTC NA TRBJ1-2 TRBV7-3 NA
CASSLGADTQYF TGTGCCAGCAGCCTTGGGGCAGATACGCAGTATTTT NA TRBJ2-3 TRBV7-8 few
CASNTGTIRSSYEQYF TGCGCCAGCAATACCGGGACTATTAGAAGTTCCTACGAGCAGTACTTC TRBD2 TRBJ2-7 TRBV10-2 many
CASSSYGTGGYEQFF TGCGCCAGCAGCTCATACGGGACAGGGGGATATGAGCAGTTCTTC TRBD1 TRBJ2-1 TRBV5-1 few
CAVGQGETQYF TGTGCCGTGGGACAGGGGGAGACCCAGTACTTC TRBD1 TRBJ2-5 TRBV10-3 NA
CASSSNRGQNYGYTF TGTGCCAGCAGCTCCAACAGGGGGCAGAACTATGGCTACACCTTC TRBD1 TRBJ1-2 TRBV7-9 NA
CASSLLGGNTEAFF TGCGCCAGCAGCCTATTAGGGGGAAACACTGAAGCTTTCTTT NA TRBJ1-1 TRBV5-1 NA
CASSPPSFYEQYF TGTGCCAGCTCACCACCTTCGTTCTACGAGCAGTACTTC NA TRBJ2-7 TRBV18 NA
CASSLTGVMVNEQFF TGTGCCAGCAGCTTAACAGGGGTGATGGTGAATGAGCAGTTCTTC TRBD1 TRBJ2-1 TRBV7-2 NA
CASRVSRGQGELFF TGTGCCAGCAGGGTTTCCAGGGGGCAAGGGGAGCTGTTTTTT TRBD1 TRBJ2-2 TRBV2 NA
CSARVKETQYF TGCAGTGCTAGAGTTAAAGAGACCCAGTACTTC NA TRBJ2-5 TRBV20-1 NA
CASSLPSSGANVLTF TGCGCCAGCAGCTTGCCCTCCTCTGGGGCCAACGTCCTGACTTTC NA TRBJ2-6 TRBV5-1 few
CATRAGNNQPQHF TGTGCCACCCGTGCAGGGAACAATCAGCCCCAGCATTTT NA TRBJ1-5 TRBV11-2 NA
CASSVTVNTEAFF TGCGCCAGCAGCGTAACGGTGAACACTGAAGCTTTCTTT NA TRBJ1-1 TRBV5-1 NA
CASSQRIPGQGWGSSYEQYF TGCGCCAGCAGCCAGAGGATCCCGGGACAGGGGTGGGGAAGTTCCTACGAGCAGTACTTC TRBD1 TRBJ2-7 TRBV4-3 NA
CASSGLDRWGQYF TGTGCCAGCAGCGGGTTGGACAGGTGGGGTCAGTACTTC TRBD1 TRBJ2-4 TRBV11-2 few
CASLQQDLSYEQYF TGTGCCAGCCTGCAGCAGGACCTCTCCTACGAGCAGTACTTC NA TRBJ2-7 TRBV13 once
CSVGGTSGRYGEQFF TGCAGCGTGGGAGGGACTAGCGGGAGGTACGGTGAGCAGTTCTTC TRBD2 TRBJ2-1 TRBV29-1 NA
CASRTSGSSSYNEQFF TGTGCCAGCAGGACTAGCGGGAGTAGTTCCTACAATGAGCAGTTCTTC TRBD2 TRBJ2-1 TRBV28 NA
CASSFGTGEAFF TGTGCCAGCAGTTTCGGGACAGGCGAAGCTTTCTTT TRBD1 TRBJ1-1 TRBV27 NA
CASRHRGLEAFF TGTGCCAGCAGACACAGGGGGCTTGAAGCTTTCTTT TRBD1 TRBJ1-1 TRBV28 NA
CASSLVGAYEQFF TGTGCCAGCAGCTTAGTGGGGGCCTATGAGCAGTTCTTC NA TRBJ2-1 TRBV7-2 NA
CASSERLYEQYF TGTGCCAGCAGTGAGAGGCTCTACGAGCAGTACTTC NA TRBJ2-7 TRBV6-1 many
CASSSGQGTRGHF TGTGCCAGCAGCTCCGGACAGGGCACCCGCGGGCACTTC TRBD1 TRBJ2-7 TRBV6-5 NA
CASLSRVGVKGEQYF TGTGCCAGCCTTTCCCGGGTGGGGGTTAAGGGCGAGCAGTACTTC NA TRBJ2-7 TRBV28 many
CASSAVTGSSYEQYF TGTGCCAGCAGTGCCGTGACGGGATCCTCCTACGAGCAGTACTTC NA TRBJ2-7 TRBV28 NA
CASSRGGRVEPQHF TGTGCCAGCAGCCGAGGGGGCCGGGTAGAGCCCCAGCATTTT TRBD1 TRBJ1-5 TRBV27 few